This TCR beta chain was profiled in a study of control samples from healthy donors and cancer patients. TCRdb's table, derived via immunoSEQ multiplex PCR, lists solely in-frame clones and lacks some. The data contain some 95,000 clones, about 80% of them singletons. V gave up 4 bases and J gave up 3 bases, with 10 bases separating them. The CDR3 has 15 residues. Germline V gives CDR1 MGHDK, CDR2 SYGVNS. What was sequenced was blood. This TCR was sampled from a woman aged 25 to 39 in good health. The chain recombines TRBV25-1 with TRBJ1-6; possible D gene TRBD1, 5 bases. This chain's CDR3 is CASSGSGGYNSPLHF. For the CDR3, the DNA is TGTGCCAGCAGTGGATCCGGGGGCTATAATTCACCCCTCCACTTT.